The 21 T cell receptor beta chains below come from one sample, sequenced in a study of T cell responses to AZD1222 COVID-19 vaccine. Sequencing was performed with immunoSEQ multiplex PCR; in TCRdb, only in-frame clones are kept and a portion is missing. The sample records some 90,000 clones, roughly 90% being singletons. The material sequenced was peripheral blood, taken on day 0 of AZD1222 vaccination. These receptors all stem from an adult in good health.

The V call is TRBV6-5, the J call TRBJ1-4; D remains ambiguous. The CDR3 contains 15 residues. Trimming took off 0 bases at V and 8 bases at J, with 13 bases between the two ends. CDR1 is MNHEY and CDR2 is SVGAGI in the germline V gene. The CDR3 region has the DNA TGTGCCAGCAGTTACTCGAGGGCCCCGGGGGAAAAACTGTTTTTT. Its protein is CASSYSRAPGEKLFF.

The DNA of the CDR3 is TGTGCCAGCAGCCAGACGACAGGGCGGAATTCACCCCTCCACTTT. Its protein is CASSQTTGRNSPLHF. The chain links TRBV3-1 (or the pseudogene TRBV3-2) to TRBJ1-6; TRBD1 matches at 7 bases. Looked up from germline, CDR1 is LGHDT and CDR2 is YNNKEL (reference sequence). After removal of 3 bases from V and 7 bases from J, the junction contained 6 bases not matched to a gene. The CDR3 extends over 15 amino acids.

This clone showed up just once. The V call is TRBV19, the J call TRBJ1-1; no clear D gene. Germline assignment: CDR1 LNHDA and CDR2 SQIVND (reference sequence). This CDR3 contains 13 residues. The ends were cut back, 4 bases at V and 3 bases at J, with 9 bases in the middle. Written as DNA, the CDR3 is TGTGCCAGTAGTACCTTGAGGGACACTGAAGCTTTCTTT. Amino acid sequence: CASSTLRDTEAFF.

The rearrangement links TRBV5-1 to TRBJ1-2, with 9 bases matching TRBD1. Germline CDR1 reads SGHRS; CDR2 reads YFSETQ. The V segment lost 3 bases and the J segment 6 bases; nucleotides outside the gene matches: 12. The CDR3 covers 16 residues. The CDR3 DNA is TGCGCCAGCAGCTGGACGTCGGGACAGGGATTCGATGGCTACACCTTC. Its translation is CASSWTSGQGFDGYTF.

The J gene is TRBJ1-5, the V gene TRBV20-1, with D tentatively TRBD1 (5 bases). V lost 3 bases and J 7 bases, leaving 13 bases between the germline ends. The germline V gene has CDR1 DFQATT and CDR2 SNEGSKA (reference sequence). The length of the CDR3 is 13 residues. This chain's CDR3 is CSASYQGDQPQHF. The CDR3 DNA follows: TGCAGTGCTAGTTATCAGGGAGACCAGCCCCAGCATTTT.

In nucleotides, the CDR3 is TGCGCCAGCAGTGATCGGGTGGGCAGCTATGGCTACACCTTC. Translation: CASSDRVGSYGYTF. The chain recombines TRBV10-2 with TRBJ1-2, with D uncertain. The V and J ends lost 3 bases and 4 bases respectively, with 12 bases between them. The CDR3 is made up of 14 amino acids. Germline CDR1 and CDR2: WSHSY and SAAADI.

V usage is TRBV18 and J usage is TRBJ2-1; 8 bases agree with TRBD1. After removal of 6 bases from V and 2 bases from J, the junction contained 6 bases not matched to a gene. The germline V gene encodes CDR1 KGHSH and CDR2 LQKENI. The CDR3 is made up of 15 amino acids. CDR3 DNA sequence: TGTGCCAGCTCTCTAGACAGGGGTACCTACAATGAGCAGTTCTTC. Translating it yields CASSLDRGTYNEQFF.

The gene calls are TRBV6-6 and TRBJ2-1; no definite D call. The germline gives CDR1 MNHNY, CDR2 SVGAGI (reference sequence). The CDR3 contains 13 residues. V lost 6 bases and J lost 3, with 9 bases in between. Written as DNA, the CDR3 is TGTGCCAGCAGCCACCTCGACTACAATGAGCAGTTCTTC. It yields the protein CASSHLDYNEQFF.

This rearrangement joins TRBV30 to TRBJ2-3; 11 bases map to TRBD2. This CDR3 comprises 17 residues. Germline assignment: CDR1 GTSNPN and CDR2 SVGIG (reference sequence). V lost 0 bases to trimming and J lost 2 bases; unmatched junction nucleotides: 7. This CDR3 is CAWSVWASGGNTDTQYF. The CDR3 DNA is TGTGCCTGGAGTGTATGGGCTAGCGGGGGGAACACAGATACGCAGTATTTT.

The chain is built from TRBV19 and TRBJ1-2; a possible D gene is TRBD1 (6 bases). Germline CDR1 LNHDA, CDR2 SQIVND (reference sequence). The CDR3 contains 16 residues. V lost 7 bases and J lost 2, with 20 bases in between. The CDR3 reads CASTVLGQKQNYGYTF. In DNA, the CDR3 is TGTGCCAGTACCGTTCTAGGACAGAAACAAAACTATGGCTACACCTTC.

CDR3 loop: CASKARGDSYEQYF. In DNA, the CDR3 is TGTGCCAGCAAGGCCCGGGGTGATTCCTACGAGCAGTACTTC. The chain has TRBV2 and TRBJ2-7, with D possibly TRBD2 on 5 matching bases. CDR1 SNHLY and CDR2 FYNNEI come from the germline V gene. The CDR3 is 14 residues long. V shed 7 bases and J shed 1 base, with 14 bases lying between them. Filled out from reference TRBV2 and TRBJ2-7, the complete variable domain reads EPEVTQTPSHQVTQMGQEVILRCVPISNHLYFYWYRQILGQKVEFLVSFYNNEISEKSEIFDDQFSVERPDGSNFTLKIRSTKLEDSAMYFCASKARGDSYEQYFGPGTRLTVT.

This sequence joins TRBV5-5 and TRBJ2-1, with D maybe TRBD2 (5 bases). Deletions cut 4 bases from V and 7 bases from J, with 24 bases between. The CDR3 covers 17 residues. The germline CDR1 and CDR2 sequences are SGHKS and YYEKEE (reference sequence). CDR3 sequence (DNA): TGTGCCAGCAGCACAAGTCGCAGCGGAGGCCAACAAAATGAGCAGTTCTTC. This gives the protein CASSTSRSGGQQNEQFF.

This chain joins TRBV6-5 and TRBJ1-2; 10 bases fit TRBD1. Germline V gene lookup returns CDR1 MNHEY and CDR2 SVGAGI. The V and J ends lost 5 bases and 2 bases, in that order; junction bases with no gene match: 5. The CDR3 consists of 15 residues. The CDR3: CASSIPGQGNYGYTF. In DNA, the CDR3 is TGTGCCAGCAGTATTCCGGGACAGGGGAACTATGGCTACACCTTC.

V gene TRBV7-2 combines with J gene TRBJ2-1; 7 bases align to TRBD1. Trimming removed 2 bases from V and 4 bases from J; junction bases left unmatched: 2. Germline V gene data show CDR1 as SGHTA and CDR2 as FQGNSA. The CDR3 loop spans 14 amino acids. DNA of the CDR3: TGTGCCAGCAGCTTAATGACAGGGTACAATGAGCAGTTCTTC. Translated, it gives CASSLMTGYNEQFF.

V and J are TRBV21-1 and TRBJ2-2; the table names TRBD2, a call not compared with the DNA. TRBV21-1 is a recognized pseudogene. The CDR3 covers 15 residues. CDR3 coding DNA: TGTGCCAGCAGCTATCTAGCGGGAGGCTCCGGGGAGCTGTTTTTT. Amino acid sequence: CASSYLAGGSGELFF.

This clone showed up just once. The gene calls are TRBV27 and TRBJ1-2, with 9 bases matching TRBD1. Germline trimming cut 7 bases from V and 7 bases from J; bases unmatched to any gene: 13. The CDR3 contains 15 residues. CDR1 is MNHEY and CDR2 is SMNVEV in the germline V gene (reference sequence). DNA of the CDR3: TGTGCCAGCACCCCCTCCCGGGACAGGGTTTCTGGCTACACCTTC. Its protein product is CASTPSRDRVSGYTF.

There are a few counts of this clone. The chain uses TRBV19 and TRBJ2-7; 12 bases are a match to TRBD2. V dropped 6 bases and J dropped 2; count of bases not matched to a gene: 5. The CDR3 loop spans 15 amino acids. The germline CDR1 and CDR2 sequences are LNHDA and SQIVND (reference sequence). CDR3 loop: CASSMTSGGTYEQYF. The DNA for the CDR3 is TGTGCCAGTAGCATGACTAGCGGGGGAACCTACGAGCAGTACTTC.

The V gene is TRBV25-1, the J gene TRBJ1-3; D remains unclear. This CDR3 has 15 residues. The germline CDR1 and CDR2 sequences are MGHDK and SYGVNS. Trimming shortened V by 3 bases and J by 2 bases, and 11 bases separated the two germline ends. CDR3 sequence reads: CASSDPGGPGNTIYF. DNA for the CDR3: TGTGCCAGCAGTGACCCCGGCGGTCCTGGAAACACCATATATTTT.

This chain uses TRBV18 with TRBJ2-2; D unclear. Germline CDR1 is KGHSH and CDR2 is LQKENI. This CDR3 contains 14 residues. V shed 0 bases and J shed 8 bases, with 10 bases lying between them. The CDR3 loop is CASSPPGNLGELFF. In nucleotides, the CDR3 is TGTGCCAGCTCACCACCGGGAAATCTGGGGGAGCTGTTTTTT.

V and J are TRBV6-2 or TRBV6-3 and TRBJ2-2; D uncertain. CDR1 is MNHEY, CDR2 SVGEGT, per germline. Trimming removed 5 bases from V and 3 bases from J, with 13 bases in between. The CDR3 consists of 15 residues. The CDR3 sequence is CASSGEDRHTGELFF. CDR3 in DNA: TGTGCCAGCAGTGGCGAGGATCGGCACACCGGGGAGCTGTTTTTT.

The V gene is TRBV5-1, the J gene TRBJ2-3, with TRBD2 matching over 8 bases. Germline trimming cut 4 bases from V and 1 base from J; bases unmatched to any gene: 8. There are 16 residues in the CDR3. Germline CDR1 is SGHRS and CDR2 is YFSETQ. The CDR3 DNA sequence: TGCGCCAGCAGCCACAACAGCGGGGGCGGCACAGATACGCAGTATTTT. Its translation: CASSHNSGGGTDTQYF.